This T cell receptor (beta chain) was sequenced for a study of T cell responses to AZD1222 COVID-19 vaccine. Broader study findings: Recipients of AZD1222 seropositive at baseline numbered only 5 to 7. An increase in Spike-specific TCR breadth and depth was observed after two AZD1222 doses. Along spike, vaccine-associated CD4 TCRs were found throughout, with dominance at 160-218 and 743-854.

Measured with immunoSEQ multiplex PCR; TCRdb has only the in-frame clones, and not every one. Of 150,000 or so clones in the sample, about 90% were seen once. Concerning this clone itself: Its specificity is unknown.

The CDR3 extends over 13 amino acids. Germline trimming cut 6 bases from V and 3 bases from J; bases unmatched to any gene: 3. Sequences were derived from peripheral blood, sampled on day 0 of AZD1222 vaccination. This chain connects TRBV12-3 or TRBV12-4 to TRBJ2-7, with 9 nucleotides matching TRBD1. The sequence was collected from an adult in good health. In DNA form, the CDR3 reads TGTGCCAGCAGCGGGACAGGGAGCTACGAGCAGTACTTC. This translates into CASSGTGSYEQYF.